The 13 T cell receptor beta chains below come from one sample, sequenced in a study of CD8 T cells in ankylosing spondylitis. From the 5' RACE reads, TCRdb called clonotypes with MiXCR, one entry per CDR3 protein. The table records around 150,000 distinct CDR3 sequences, 11% of them present only once. What was sequenced was blood, either unsorted or a sorted T cell fraction (not recorded which). These receptors all come from a male donor with ankylosing spondylitis or in good health (not recorded which).

This clonotype was counted many times. This sequence joins TRBV5-5 and TRBJ1-2; D unclear. The CDR3 is 12 residues long. In germline, CDR1 is SGHKS, CDR2 YYEKEE (reference sequence). V lost 0 bases and J lost 4, with 4 bases in between. CDR3 DNA sequence: TGTGCCAGCAGCTTGGGATCCTATGGCTACACCTTC. It translates to CASSLGSYGYTF.

The gene calls are TRBV5-1 and TRBJ1-5; 12 positions agree with TRBD1. In germline, CDR1 is SGHRS, CDR2 YFSETQ. The CDR3 spans 16 residues. Losses at the gene ends were 0 bases for V and 7 bases for J; bases not matched to a gene: 5. The CDR3 region is CASSLGGQGADQPQHF. CDR3 nucleotide sequence: TGCGCCAGCAGCTTGGGGGGACAGGGGGCGGACCAGCCCCAGCATTTT.

This clonotype was counted ten times or more. The rearrangement uses TRBV20-1 and TRBJ2-7; possible D gene TRBD2, 5 bases. Per the germline V gene, CDR1 is DFQATT and CDR2 is SNEGSKA (reference sequence). CDR3 length: 13 amino acids. Trimming took off 0 bases at V and 2 bases at J, with 8 bases between the two ends. The CDR3 sequence: CSARERDPYEQYF. For the CDR3, the DNA is TGCAGTGCTAGAGAGAGGGATCCCTACGAGCAGTACTTC.

The table lists this clonotype with many counts. The chain couples TRBV20-1 to TRBJ1-2; 7 bases match TRBD1. Germline assignment: CDR1 DFQATT and CDR2 SNEGSKA (reference sequence). V dropped 6 bases and J dropped 6; count of bases not matched to a gene: 7. The CDR3 consists of 12 residues. CDR3: CSAEQGFDGYTF. The DNA of the CDR3 is TGCAGTGCGGAACAGGGGTTCGATGGCTACACCTTC.

The chain carries TRBV7-2 and TRBJ2-3; 9 bases agree with TRBD2. Per the germline V gene, CDR1 is SGHTA and CDR2 is FQGNSA. CDR3 length: 16 residues. Trimming took 4 bases from V and 2 from J; bases not matched to a gene: 7. The CDR3 reads CASSSTGLAHTDTQYF. In DNA form, the CDR3 reads TGTGCCAGCAGCTCAACGGGACTAGCCCACACAGATACGCAGTATTTT.

The CDR3 DNA sequence: TGTGCCAGTAGTATGATCCAGAACACTGAAGCTTTCTTT. As protein: CASSMIQNTEAFF. The genes are TRBV19 and TRBJ1-1, with D unresolved. The germline V gene has CDR1 LNHDA and CDR2 SQIVND (reference sequence). Trimming removed 3 bases at V and 1 base at J, with 6 bases between. The CDR3 runs to 13 residues.

J is TRBJ2-6 and V is TRBV3-1; no reliable D call. The CDR3 has 16 residues. Germline lookup yields CDR1 LGHDT and CDR2 YNNKEL (reference sequence). Trimming removed 4 bases at V and 0 bases at J, with 10 bases between. The CDR3 region is CASSPIPDSGANVLTF. Written as DNA, the CDR3 is TGTGCCAGCAGCCCTATACCCGACTCTGGGGCCAACGTCCTGACTTTC.

This clonotype was seen repeatedly, ten times or more. The rearrangement uses TRBV15 and TRBJ2-3; 7 nucleotides agree with TRBD2. Germline CDR1 reads LNHNV; CDR2 reads YYDKDF (reference sequence). V lost 0 bases to trimming and J lost 0 bases; unmatched junction nucleotides: 3. This CDR3 region has 16 residues. The CDR3 DNA reads TGTGCCACCAGCAGAGAGAGCGGGGCAAGCACAGATACGCAGTATTTT. Protein product: CATSRESGASTDTQYF.

This clonotype was detected ten times or more. This chain joins TRBV20-1 and TRBJ2-7, with 7 bases fitting TRBD1. The germline V gene has CDR1 DFQATT and CDR2 SNEGSKA (reference sequence). The CDR3 runs 14 residues. J was trimmed by 5 bases and V by 3 bases; bases with no gene match: 10. CDR3 DNA sequence: TGCAGTGCTAGGCCGGGCACAGGGGCCCACGAGCAGTACTTC. The encoded protein is CSARPGTGAHEQYF.

This clonotype was observed at least ten times. V and J are TRBV10-3 and TRBJ1-2; D is undetermined. The length of the CDR3 is 13 residues. Germline CDR1 ENHRY, CDR2 SYGVKD. V lost 3 bases to trimming and J lost 4 bases, with 9 bases between them. The CDR3 sequence is CAISDGVGYGYTF. The CDR3 nucleotides are TGTGCCATCAGTGACGGGGTTGGCTATGGCTACACCTTC.

This clonotype was recorded many times. V gene TRBV29-1 combines with J gene TRBJ1-5; D possibly corresponds to TRBD1 (5 bases). Trimming removed 4 bases at V and 3 bases at J, with 10 bases between. CDR1 SQVTM and CDR2 ANQGSEA come from the germline V gene. This CDR3 spans 13 amino acids. CDR3 nucleotide sequence: TGCAGCGTTGGGGGCCAGAACAATCAGCCCCAGCATTTT. Protein: CSVGGQNNQPQHF.

This clonotype came up a few times. The chain carries TRBV7-6 and TRBJ2-7; D uncertain. The CDR3 is made up of 14 amino acids. From germline, CDR1 is SGHVS and CDR2 FNYEAQ. Deletions cut 1 base from V and 0 bases from J, with 7 bases between. The CDR3 is CASSLEAYSYEQYF. CDR3 bases: TGTGCCAGCAGCTTAGAGGCCTACTCCTACGAGCAGTACTTC.

This clonotype was recorded many times. The chain is built from TRBV25-1 and TRBJ2-1; TRBD2 matches at 10 bases. Germline-derived CDR1 and CDR2 are MGHDK and SYGVNS. The trim removed 4 bases at V and 8 bases at J, leaving 8 bases unmatched. The CDR3 length is 15 residues. CDR3 in amino acids: CASSAGAGGPDEQFF. For the CDR3, the DNA is TGTGCCAGCAGTGCCGGAGCGGGAGGGCCCGATGAGCAGTTCTTC.